A selection of T cell receptor beta chains follows, all from one sample in a study of T-cell reconstitution after alpha-beta-depleted transplantation in children. TCRdb recomputed calls from the PCR reads with MiXCR, one row per CDR3 protein. The profile covers around 960,000 distinct CDR3 sequences, with less than 30% appearing a single time and roughly 28% taken by the ten largest. The specimen was PBMCs, mostly from graft donor cells, collected 360 days after TCRalphabeta/CD19-depleted stem cell transplant. The source of these receptors is a boy under three years old who had a stem cell transplant for SCID, so the T cells may come from the graft donor. Both conserved end residues are part of each CDR3. The order of the fields is V gene, J gene, clone size, D gene, CDR3 DNA, CDR3 protein. D genes are given only for firm matches. Size tells how often a clone was seen (once, few, many) or the class of an expanded clone, and some rows leave it out.

v_gene: TRBV25-1
j_gene: TRBJ1-4
abundance: few
d_gene: NA
CDR3nt: TGTGCCAGCAGTGAATTTGGTCTGGGGGCAACTAATGAAAAACTGTTTTTT
CDR3aa: CASSEFGLGATNEKLFF

v_gene: TRBV5-1
j_gene: TRBJ2-1
abundance: NA
d_gene: NA
CDR3nt: TGCGCCAGCAGCTTCGACGGGGGGCCTGAGCAGTTCTTC
CDR3aa: CASSFDGGPEQFF

v_gene: TRBV15
j_gene: TRBJ1-1
abundance: NA
d_gene: NA
CDR3nt: TGTGCCACCAGCACTAACGAGGGCATGAACACTGAAGCTTTCTTT
CDR3aa: CATSTNEGMNTEAFF

v_gene: TRBV18
j_gene: TRBJ1-1
abundance: few
d_gene: NA
CDR3nt: TGTGCCAGCTCCAGGGTTGCGAACACTGAAGCTTTCTTT
CDR3aa: CASSRVANTEAFF

v_gene: TRBV5-1
j_gene: TRBJ2-3
abundance: NA
d_gene: TRBD1
CDR3nt: TGCGCCAGCAGACAGGACAGGGTTGGTTCAGATACGCAGTATTTT
CDR3aa: CASRQDRVGSDTQYF

v_gene: TRBV4-2
j_gene: TRBJ1-5
abundance: NA
d_gene: TRBD1
CDR3nt: TGTGCCAGCAGCCCACAGGGGCATTATAGCAATCAGCCCCAGCATTTT
CDR3aa: CASSPQGHYSNQPQHF

v_gene: TRBV4-1
j_gene: TRBJ1-2
abundance: NA
d_gene: NA
CDR3nt: TGCGCCAGCAGCCAAGATCATGCAGCTAGGGGCTACACCTTC
CDR3aa: CASSQDHAARGYTF

v_gene: TRBV2
j_gene: TRBJ2-7
abundance: few
d_gene: TRBD2
CDR3nt: TGTGCCAGCAGCGTACTAGCGCCCTACGAGCAGTACTTC
CDR3aa: CASSVLAPYEQYF

v_gene: TRBV7-2
j_gene: TRBJ2-5
abundance: few
d_gene: NA
CDR3nt: TGTGCCAGCAGCGGCCGCGGCGGGGTCCAAGAGACCCAGTACTTC
CDR3aa: CASSGRGGVQETQYF

v_gene: TRBV11-2
j_gene: TRBJ1-4
abundance: few
d_gene: NA
CDR3nt: TGTGCCAGCAGCTTAGATAGGAGACAGGCAACTAATGAAAAACTGTTTTTT
CDR3aa: CASSLDRRQATNEKLFF

v_gene: TRBV5-1
j_gene: TRBJ2-6
abundance: many
d_gene: NA
CDR3nt: TGCGCCAGCAGCTCCCCTGGGGCCAACGTCCTGACTTTC
CDR3aa: CASSSPGANVLTF

v_gene: TRBV4-3
j_gene: TRBJ2-2
abundance: NA
d_gene: TRBD1
CDR3nt: TGCGCCAGCAGCCCCGGGACAGGGTGGCCCGGGGAGCTGTTTTTT
CDR3aa: CASSPGTGWPGELFF

v_gene: TRBV6-4
j_gene: TRBJ2-1
abundance: NA
d_gene: NA
CDR3nt: TGTGCCAGCAGTGACTCGATAGTTTTGGGCTACAATGAGCAGTTCTTC
CDR3aa: CASSDSIVLGYNEQFF

v_gene: TRBV5-1
j_gene: TRBJ2-1
abundance: NA
d_gene: TRBD2
CDR3nt: TGCGCCAGCAGCTACGCGCGGGGGGAGTTCTACAATGAGCAGTTCTTC
CDR3aa: CASSYARGEFYNEQFF

v_gene: TRBV7-8
j_gene: TRBJ2-5
abundance: NA
d_gene: TRBD2
CDR3nt: TGTGCCAGCAGCTTGGGGACTAGCGGTGATCTCAATGATGAGACCCAGTACTTC
CDR3aa: CASSLGTSGDLNDETQYF

v_gene: TRBV24-1
j_gene: TRBJ2-1
abundance: NA
d_gene: TRBD2
CDR3nt: TGTGCCACCAGTGACACGGGACTAGCGGGGGTTGAGTCCTACAATGAGCAGTTCTTC
CDR3aa: CATSDTGLAGVESYNEQFF

v_gene: TRBV7-9
j_gene: TRBJ2-5
abundance: NA
d_gene: NA
CDR3nt: TGTGCCAGCACCTCCGGGGTAGTGGAGACCCAGTACTTC
CDR3aa: CASTSGVVETQYF

v_gene: TRBV6-5
j_gene: TRBJ1-1
abundance: once
d_gene: NA
CDR3nt: TGTGCCAGCAATTGGAGGGAACGCACTGAAGCTTTCTTT
CDR3aa: CASNWRERTEAFF

v_gene: TRBV12-3/TRBV12-4
j_gene: TRBJ1-5
abundance: NA
d_gene: NA
CDR3nt: TGTGCCAGCAGCTCCCGGGGCCCTAATCAGCCCCAGCATTTT
CDR3aa: CASSSRGPNQPQHF

v_gene: TRBV12-3/TRBV12-4
j_gene: TRBJ2-3
abundance: NA
d_gene: TRBD2
CDR3nt: TGTGCCAGCAGTTTCGTAGCGGGGGGAATCACAGATACGCAGTATTTT
CDR3aa: CASSFVAGGITDTQYF

v_gene: TRBV4-2
j_gene: TRBJ1-4
abundance: NA
d_gene: TRBD1
CDR3nt: TGTGCCAGCAGCCTGCAGGGGGCGGGAGATGAAAAACTGTTTTTT
CDR3aa: CASSLQGAGDEKLFF